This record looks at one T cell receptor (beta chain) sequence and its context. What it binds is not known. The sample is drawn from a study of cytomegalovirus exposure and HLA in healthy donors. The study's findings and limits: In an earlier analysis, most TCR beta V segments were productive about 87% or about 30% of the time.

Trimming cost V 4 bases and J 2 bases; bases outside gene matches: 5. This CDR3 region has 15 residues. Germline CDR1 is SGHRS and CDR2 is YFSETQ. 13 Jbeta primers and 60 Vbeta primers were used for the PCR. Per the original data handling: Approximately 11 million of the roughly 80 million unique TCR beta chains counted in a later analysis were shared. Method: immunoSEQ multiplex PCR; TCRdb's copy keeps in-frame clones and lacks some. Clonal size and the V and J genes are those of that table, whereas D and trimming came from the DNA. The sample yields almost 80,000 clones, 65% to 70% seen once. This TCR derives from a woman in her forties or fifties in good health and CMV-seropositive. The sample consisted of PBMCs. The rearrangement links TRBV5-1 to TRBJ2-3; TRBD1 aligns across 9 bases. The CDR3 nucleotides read TGCGCCAGCAGCCCGACAGGGGGGTTCACAGATACGCAGTATTTT. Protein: CASSPTGGFTDTQYF.